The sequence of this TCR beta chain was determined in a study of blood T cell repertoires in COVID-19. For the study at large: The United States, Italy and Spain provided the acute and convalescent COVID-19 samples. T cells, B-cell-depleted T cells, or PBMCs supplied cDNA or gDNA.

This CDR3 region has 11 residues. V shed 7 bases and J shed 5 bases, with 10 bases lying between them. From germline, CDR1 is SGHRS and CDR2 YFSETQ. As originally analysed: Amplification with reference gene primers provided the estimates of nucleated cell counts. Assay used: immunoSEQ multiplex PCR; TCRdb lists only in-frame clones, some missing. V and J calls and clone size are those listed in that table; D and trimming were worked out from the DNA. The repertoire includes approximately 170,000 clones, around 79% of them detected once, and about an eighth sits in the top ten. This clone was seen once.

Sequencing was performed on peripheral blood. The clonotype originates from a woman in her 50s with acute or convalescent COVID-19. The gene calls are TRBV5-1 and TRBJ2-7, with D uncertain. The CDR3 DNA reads TGCGCCAGCTTGCTACCCCACGAGCAGTACTTC. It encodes CASLLPHEQYF.